This T cell receptor beta chain was identified in a study of blood T cell repertoires in COVID-19. Whole-study context: From the United States, Italy and Spain came samples of acute and convalescent COVID-19. T cells, B-cell-depleted T cells, or PBMCs provided the cDNA or gDNA that served as material.

In the source study's methods: From reference gene primer amplification, estimates of nucleated cell counts were derived. Profiling relied on immunoSEQ multiplex PCR, and the TCRdb table lists in-frame clones only, not all of them. The DNA was the basis for D and trimming; V, J and clone size are from that table. The sample shows 40,000 or so clones, 86% of them seen only once. V was pared by 9 bases and J by 7 bases, with 19 bases of the junction left unmatched. From germline, CDR1 is LNHDA and CDR2 SQIVND (reference sequence). The CDR3 consists of 17 residues. The sequenced sample consisted of peripheral blood. V gene TRBV19 combines with J gene TRBJ1-4, with 8 positions matching TRBD1. This TCR came from a man between 60 and 75 years old with active COVID-19. The CDR3 protein is CASDLSDRERSGEKLFF. For the CDR3, the DNA is TGTGCCAGCGACCTTTCGGACAGGGAACGCTCGGGTGAAAAACTGTTTTTT. Based on the CDR3 plus reference TRBV19 and TRBJ1-4, the full variable domain is DGGITQSPKYLFRKEGQNVTLSCEQNLNHDAMYWYRQDPGQGLRLIYYSQIVNDFQKGDIAEGYSVSREKKESFPLTVTSAQKNPTAFYLCASDLSDRERSGEKLFFGSGTQLSVL.